A single sample is the source of the 7 T cell receptor beta chains below, sequenced in a study of T cell responses to AZD1222 COVID-19 vaccine (dated by TCRdb to the early 2020s). The time point label corresponds to: baseline before first vaccination. The method behind the library was the immunoSEQ multiplex PCR assay. TCRdb took over this immuneACCESS table, retaining in-frame rearrangements with V and J assigned. Such tables are incomplete; in checked studies, under half of the missing clones stem from an unresolved V gene, and the remainder is unexplained. The sample table holds about 140,000 clones, of which around 89% were seen once. The ten largest clones take up about 2.7% of the sample. The material was peripheral blood, obtained on day 0 of AZD1222 vaccination. These receptors came from an adult in good health.

V and J are TRBV6-5 and TRBJ1-1; D may be TRBD1 (5 bases). This CDR3 contains 14 residues. Trimming removed 6 bases from V and 1 base from J, with 12 bases in between. In germline, CDR1 is MNHEY, CDR2 SVGAGI. CDR3: CASRRGGENTEAFF. In nucleotides, the CDR3 is TGTGCCAGCAGGCGAGGAGGGGAGAACACTGAAGCTTTCTTT.

The genes are TRBV6-5 and TRBJ1-5; D perhaps matches TRBD1 (5 bases). The ends were cut back, 2 bases at V and 2 bases at J, with 10 bases in the middle. Germline loops: CDR1 MNHEY, CDR2 SVGAGI. CDR3 length equals 15 residues. The CDR3 nucleotides read TGTGCCAGCAGTTACGGGGGATCGGGCAATCAGCCCCAGCATTTT. Translated, it gives CASSYGGSGNQPQHF.

This rearrangement joins TRBV19 to TRBJ1-6; 7 bases are shared with TRBD1. The CDR3 totals 15 residues. Trimming cost V 5 bases and J 7 bases; bases outside gene matches: 8. Germline CDR1 LNHDA, CDR2 SQIVND (reference sequence). CDR3: CASSSTGTGNSPLHF. The CDR3 nucleotides are TGTGCCAGTAGTTCGACAGGGACGGGCAATTCACCCCTCCACTTT. Full variable domain (remainder filled in from reference TRBV19 and TRBJ1-6): DGGITQSPKYLFRKEGQNVTLSCEQNLNHDAMYWYRQDPGQGLRLIYYSQIVNDFQKGDIAEGYSVSREKKESFPLTVTSAQKNPTAFYLCASSSTGTGNSPLHFGNGTRLTVT.

This clone came up a few times. The chain recombines TRBV11-1 with TRBJ2-1, with 8 nucleotides matching TRBD1. The CDR3 sequence is 15 residues long. The V segment lost 5 bases and the J segment 3 bases; nucleotides outside the gene matches: 6. Germline values: CDR1 SGHAT, CDR2 FQDESV (reference sequence). The CDR3 DNA follows: TGTGCCAGCAGCCCTCGGACAGGGCTCTACAATGAGCAGTTCTTC. Its translation is CASSPRTGLYNEQFF. Filled out from reference TRBV11-1 and TRBJ2-1, the complete variable domain reads EAEVAQSPRYKITEKSQAVAFWCDPISGHATLYWYRQILGQGPELLVQFQDESVVDDSQLPKDRFSAERLKGVDSTLKIQPAELGDSAMYLCASSPRTGLYNEQFFGPGTRLTVL.

The chain has TRBV15 and TRBJ1-1, with D uncertain. Germline CDR1 is LNHNV and CDR2 is YYDKDF (reference sequence). V lost 0 bases, J lost 1 base, and 12 bases lay in between. The CDR3 is made up of 16 amino acids. CDR3 nucleotides: TGTGCCACCAGCAGAGACCTAGTGGGTAGGAACACTGAAGCTTTCTTT. Its protein is CATSRDLVGRNTEAFF.

The chain links TRBV7-2 to TRBJ2-3, with TRBD2 matching 10 bases. V shed 1 base and J 4 bases; nucleotides not matched to a gene: 8. This CDR3 spans 17 amino acids. CDR1 is SGHTA, CDR2 FQGNSA, per germline. CDR3 nucleotide sequence: TGTGCCAGCAGCTTAGGGTCGAGCGGGGGGGCATCAGATACGCAGTATTTT. Amino acids: CASSLGSSGGASDTQYF.

The chain joins TRBV18 to TRBJ2-3, with D uncertain. CDR1 and CDR2 from the germline V gene are KGHSH and LQKENI. The CDR3 length is 15 residues. The germline V and J ends were trimmed by 3 bases and 0 bases, with 10 bases remaining between them. The DNA for the CDR3 is TGTGCCAGCTCACCGTGGTACTCTAGCACAGATACGCAGTATTTT. It is translated as CASSPWYSSTDTQYF. Full variable domain (missing parts from reference TRBV18 and TRBJ2-3): NAGVMQNPRHLVRRRGQEARLRCSPMKGHSHVYWYRQLPEEGLKFMVYLQKENIIDESGMPKERFSAEFPKEGPSILRIQQVVRGDSAAYFCASSPWYSSTDTQYFGPGTRLTVL.